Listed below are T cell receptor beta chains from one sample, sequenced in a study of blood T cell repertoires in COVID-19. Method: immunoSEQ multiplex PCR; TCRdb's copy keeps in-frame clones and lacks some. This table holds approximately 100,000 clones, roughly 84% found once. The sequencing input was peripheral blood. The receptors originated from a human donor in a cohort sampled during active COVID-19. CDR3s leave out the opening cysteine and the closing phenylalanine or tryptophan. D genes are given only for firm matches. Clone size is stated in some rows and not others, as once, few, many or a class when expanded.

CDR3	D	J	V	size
ASSPGTLGYEQY	.	TRBJ2-7	TRBV27	.
ATSRDFGLVETQY	.	TRBJ2-5	TRBV15	.
ASSASYEQY	.	TRBJ2-7	TRBV2	.
ASSPTRNTEAF	.	TRBJ1-1	TRBV5-1	.
ASSEQGGLYNEQF	TRBD1	TRBJ2-1	TRBV9	.
ASSQPGGYEQY	TRBD2	TRBJ2-7	TRBV3-1/TRBV3-2	.
ASSSGLAGGQEQF	TRBD2	TRBJ2-1	TRBV6-5	.
ASSPNRAREGYGYT	.	TRBJ1-2	TRBV18	.
ASSLNAGAGEQY	.	TRBJ2-7	TRBV27	.
ASSPGGSGSPYNEQF	TRBD2	TRBJ2-1	TRBV28	.
ASSRTGRNEKLF	TRBD1	TRBJ1-4	TRBV19	.
ASSPSGRNTGELF	TRBD2	TRBJ2-2	TRBV7-3	.
ASSLEWSGEKLF	.	TRBJ1-4	TRBV5-1	.
ASSQGREMVRGDEQF	.	TRBJ2-1	TRBV4-2	.
AISGGERAYEQY	.	TRBJ2-7	TRBV10-3	.
ATSRDFAGPSSYNSPLH	.	TRBJ1-6	TRBV15	.
ASSQNRGPGYT	TRBD1	TRBJ1-2	TRBV11-2	once
ASSIGDRAINTGELF	.	TRBJ2-2	TRBV19	.
AWSREEEAF	.	TRBJ1-1	TRBV30	.
ASGKSYEQY	.	TRBJ2-7	TRBV11-2	few
AIRGPSTGPNEKLF	TRBD1	TRBJ1-4	TRBV10-3	.
ASKGGVLPYEQY	.	TRBJ2-7	TRBV28	.